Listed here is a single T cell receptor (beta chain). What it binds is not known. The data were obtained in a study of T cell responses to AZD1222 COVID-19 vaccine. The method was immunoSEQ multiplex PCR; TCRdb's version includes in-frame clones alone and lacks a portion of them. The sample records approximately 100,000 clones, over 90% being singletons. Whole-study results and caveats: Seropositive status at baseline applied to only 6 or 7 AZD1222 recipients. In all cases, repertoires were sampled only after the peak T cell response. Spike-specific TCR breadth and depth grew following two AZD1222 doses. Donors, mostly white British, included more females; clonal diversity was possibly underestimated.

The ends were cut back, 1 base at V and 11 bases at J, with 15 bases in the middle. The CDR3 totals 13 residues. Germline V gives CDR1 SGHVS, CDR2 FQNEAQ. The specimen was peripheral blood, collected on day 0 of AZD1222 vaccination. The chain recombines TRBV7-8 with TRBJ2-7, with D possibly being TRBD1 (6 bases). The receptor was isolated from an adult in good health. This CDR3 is CASSLVGARREYF. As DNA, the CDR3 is TGTGCCAGCAGCTTAGTGGGGGCGAGGCGGGAGTACTTC.